This TCR beta chain was recovered during a study of T-cell reconstitution after alpha-beta-depleted transplantation in children. Using unique molecular identifiers, the investigators prepared the TCRbeta library. TCRdb processed the PCR reads anew with MiXCR; each CDR3 protein has one entry. The repertoire has approximately 250,000 distinct CDR3 sequences, 9.7% of them found once; the top ten carry approximately 5%. This clonotype appeared a few times. The CDR3 runs 19 residues. The germline V and J ends were trimmed by 0 bases and 2 bases, with 17 bases remaining between them. In germline, CDR1 is LGHDT, CDR2 YNNKEL (reference sequence).

This clonotype was sampled from a human donor who donated a stem cell graft to a child with SCID. This chain joins TRBV3-1 and TRBJ1-6, with unresolved D. The specimen was PBMCs from the stem cell graft donor, collected from the stem cell graft. The CDR3, as DNA: TGTGCCAGCAGCCAAGAGGGAGTAGGGCGACTGGCCTATAATTCACCCCTCCACTTT. Translated, it gives CASSQEGVGRLAYNSPLHF.